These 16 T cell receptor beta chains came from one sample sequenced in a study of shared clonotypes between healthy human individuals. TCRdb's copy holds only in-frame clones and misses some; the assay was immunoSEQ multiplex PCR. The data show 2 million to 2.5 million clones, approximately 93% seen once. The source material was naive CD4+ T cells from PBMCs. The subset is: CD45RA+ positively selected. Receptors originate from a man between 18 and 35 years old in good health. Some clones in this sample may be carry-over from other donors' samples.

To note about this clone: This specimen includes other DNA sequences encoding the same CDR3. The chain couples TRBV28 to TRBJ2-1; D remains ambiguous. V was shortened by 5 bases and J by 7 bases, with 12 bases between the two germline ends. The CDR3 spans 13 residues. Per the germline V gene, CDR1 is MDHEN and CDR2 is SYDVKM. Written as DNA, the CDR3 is TGTGCCAGCAGTCTCTCGGGTCGTAATGAGCAGTTCTTC. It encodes CASSLSGRNEQFF.

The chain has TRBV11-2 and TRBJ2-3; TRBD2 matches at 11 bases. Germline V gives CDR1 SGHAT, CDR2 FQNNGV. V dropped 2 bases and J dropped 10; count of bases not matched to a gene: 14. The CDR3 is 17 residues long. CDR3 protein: CASSLLASGGSGGAQYF. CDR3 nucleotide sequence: TGTGCCAGCAGCTTATTGGCTAGCGGGGGGTCTGGTGGCGCGCAGTATTTT.

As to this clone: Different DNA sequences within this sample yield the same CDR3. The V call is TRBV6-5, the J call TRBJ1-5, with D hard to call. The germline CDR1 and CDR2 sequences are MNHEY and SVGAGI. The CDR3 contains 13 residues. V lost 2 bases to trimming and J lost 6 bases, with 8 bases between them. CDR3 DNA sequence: TGTGCCAGCAGTTACCGCGACGGTCAGCCCCAGCATTTT. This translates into CASSYRDGQPQHF.

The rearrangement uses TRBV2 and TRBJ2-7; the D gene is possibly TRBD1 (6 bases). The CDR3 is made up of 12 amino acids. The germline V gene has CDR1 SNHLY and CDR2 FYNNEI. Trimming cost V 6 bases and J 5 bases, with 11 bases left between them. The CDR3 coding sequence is TGTGCCAGCAGGTGGGACATTCACGAGCAGTACTTC. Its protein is CASRWDIHEQYF.

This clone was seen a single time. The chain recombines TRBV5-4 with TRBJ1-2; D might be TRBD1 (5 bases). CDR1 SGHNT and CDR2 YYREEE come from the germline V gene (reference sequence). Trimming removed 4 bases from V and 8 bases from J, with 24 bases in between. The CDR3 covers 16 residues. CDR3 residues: CASSASPGPSAAGYTF. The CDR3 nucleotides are TGTGCCAGCAGCGCGAGCCCGGGACCCTCGGCTGCGGGCTACACCTTC.

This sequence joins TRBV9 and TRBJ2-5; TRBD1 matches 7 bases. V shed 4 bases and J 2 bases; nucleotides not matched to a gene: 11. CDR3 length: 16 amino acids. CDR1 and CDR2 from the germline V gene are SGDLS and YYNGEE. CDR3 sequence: CASSSPRQGYQETQYF. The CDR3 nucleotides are TGTGCCAGCAGCTCACCTCGACAGGGCTATCAAGAGACCCAGTACTTC.

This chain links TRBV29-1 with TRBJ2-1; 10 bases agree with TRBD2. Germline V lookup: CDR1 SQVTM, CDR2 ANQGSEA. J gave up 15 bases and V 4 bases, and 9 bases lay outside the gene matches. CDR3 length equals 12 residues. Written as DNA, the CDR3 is TGCAGCGTTGTTACACTAGCGGGATTTCTGTTCTTC. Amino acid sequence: CSVVTLAGFLFF.

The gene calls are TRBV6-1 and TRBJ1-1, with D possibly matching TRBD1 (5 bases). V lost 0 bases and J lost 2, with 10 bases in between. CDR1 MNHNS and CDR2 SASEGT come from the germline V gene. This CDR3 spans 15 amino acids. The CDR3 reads CASSEAVGRNTEAFF. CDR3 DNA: TGTGCCAGCAGTGAAGCGGTGGGACGAAACACTGAAGCTTTCTTT.

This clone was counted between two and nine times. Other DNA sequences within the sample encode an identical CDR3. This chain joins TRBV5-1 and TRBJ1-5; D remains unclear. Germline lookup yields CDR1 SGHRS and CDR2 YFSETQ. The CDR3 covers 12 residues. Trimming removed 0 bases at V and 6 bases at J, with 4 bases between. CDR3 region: CASSLDGQPQHF. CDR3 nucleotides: TGCGCCAGCAGCTTGGATGGTCAGCCCCAGCATTTT.

For the CDR3, the DNA is TGTGCCAGCAGCCAGATAGGGGGTGCCTCCTACGAGCAGTACTTC. It specifies CASSQIGGASYEQYF. The rearrangement joins TRBV7-9 to TRBJ2-7; D possibly corresponds to TRBD1 (6 bases). Germline CDR1 is SEHNR and CDR2 is FQNEAQ (reference sequence). The CDR3 length is 15 residues. Trimming stripped 5 bases from V and 0 bases from J, with 14 bases between.

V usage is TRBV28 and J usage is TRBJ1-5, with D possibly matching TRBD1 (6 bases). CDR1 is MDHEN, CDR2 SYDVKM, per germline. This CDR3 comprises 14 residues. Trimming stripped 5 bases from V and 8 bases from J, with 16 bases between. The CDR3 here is CASSLTGFIEPQHF. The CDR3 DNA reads TGTGCCAGCAGTCTGACAGGATTTATTGAGCCCCAGCATTTT.

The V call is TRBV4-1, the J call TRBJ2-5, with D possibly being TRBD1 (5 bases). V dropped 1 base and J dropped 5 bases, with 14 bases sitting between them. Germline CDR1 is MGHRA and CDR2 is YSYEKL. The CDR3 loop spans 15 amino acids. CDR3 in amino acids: CASSQAPRAGETQYF. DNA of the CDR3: TGCGCCAGCAGCCAAGCTCCCAGGGCCGGCGAGACCCAGTACTTC.

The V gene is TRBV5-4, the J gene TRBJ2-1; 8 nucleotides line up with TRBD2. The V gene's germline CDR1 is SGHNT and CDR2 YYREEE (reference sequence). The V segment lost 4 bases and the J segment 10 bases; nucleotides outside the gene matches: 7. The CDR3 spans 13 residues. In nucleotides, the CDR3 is TGTGCCAGCAGCCGCGGACTAGCAGGCGAGCAGTTCTTC. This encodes CASSRGLAGEQFF.

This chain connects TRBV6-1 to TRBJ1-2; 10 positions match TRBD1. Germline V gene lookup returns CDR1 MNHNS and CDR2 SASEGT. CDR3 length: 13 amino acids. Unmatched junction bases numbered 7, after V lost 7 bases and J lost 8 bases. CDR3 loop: CASNLDRGRGYTF. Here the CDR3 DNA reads TGTGCCAGCAACCTCGACAGGGGGCGCGGCTACACCTTC.

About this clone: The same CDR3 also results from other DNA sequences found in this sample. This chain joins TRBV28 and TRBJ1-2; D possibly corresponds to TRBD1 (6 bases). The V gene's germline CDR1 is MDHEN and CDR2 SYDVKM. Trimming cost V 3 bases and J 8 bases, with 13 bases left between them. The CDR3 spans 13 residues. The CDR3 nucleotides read TGTGCCAGCAGTTTGGAACAGGGACGAGGCTACACCTTC. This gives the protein CASSLEQGRGYTF.

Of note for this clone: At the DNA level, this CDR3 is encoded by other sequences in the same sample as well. CDR3 bases: TGTGCCAGCAGCTTAGTTCTCTACGAGCAGTACTTC. It is translated as CASSLVLYEQYF. This chain uses TRBV7-9 with TRBJ2-7; the D is unclear. This CDR3 contains 12 residues. Germline values: CDR1 SEHNR, CDR2 FQNEAQ (reference sequence). Trimming shortened V by 1 base and J by 3 bases, and 4 bases separated the two germline ends. The whole variable domain, remainder taken from reference TRBV7-9 and TRBJ2-7, is DTGVSQNPRHKITKRGQNVTFRCDPISEHNRLYWYRQTLGQGPEFLTYFQNEAQLEKSRLLSDRFSAERPKGSFSTLEIQRTEQGDSAMYLCASSLVLYEQYFGPGTRLTVT.